The entry that follows covers one T cell receptor beta chain sequence. This entry belongs to a study of blood T cell repertoires in COVID-19. Germline lookup yields CDR1 ENHRY and CDR2 SYGVKD. The CDR3 is made up of 16 amino acids. The J segment lost 5 bases and the V segment lost 0 bases, leaving 8 bases of the junction unmatched. Clinical history reported by participants formed the basis on which cohorts were assigned. Sequenced by immunoSEQ multiplex PCR; TCRdb stores in-frame clones only, minus some. The repertoire holds under 350,000 clones, with around nine tenths as singletons. This chain uses TRBV10-3 with TRBJ2-7; 9 nucleotides line up with TRBD1. The material sequenced was PBMCs or T cells enriched from blood (not recorded which). This clonotype originated in a man between 60 and 70 years old who had recovered from COVID-19. CDR3 sequence (DNA): TGTGCCATCAGTGAGTCGACAGGGGGTCCGATAGACGAGCAGTACTTC. This encodes CAISESTGGPIDEQYF.